Following are 15 T cell receptor beta chains from one sample sequenced in a study of blood T cell repertoires in COVID-19. Only in-frame clones appear in the TCRdb table, and some are missing; sequencing was by immunoSEQ multiplex PCR. The table includes around 250,000 clones, roughly 85% detected once. The material sequenced was peripheral blood. The source is a man younger than 40 who had recovered from COVID-19.

Comments on this clone: Compared with germline, one end of the junction differs, possibly owing to a read error. The chain uses TRBV28 and TRBJ1-2; D is undetermined. The germline V gene has CDR1 MDHEN and CDR2 SYDVKM. The CDR3 totals 13 residues. The CDR3 loop is CASSLRLQYLHNF. CDR3 nucleotide sequence: TGTGCCAGCAGTTTAAGACTACAGTATCTCCATAACTTC.

V and J are TRBV9 and TRBJ2-1, with TRBD2 matching over 10 bases. With V trimmed by 2 bases and J by 7 bases, 6 bases remained unmatched. The CDR3 consists of 15 residues. Germline V gene sequence: CDR1 SGDLS, CDR2 YYNGEE. CDR3 coding DNA: TGTGCCAGCAGCGTTGAGGGACTAGCGCCTAATGAGCAGTTCTTC. It yields the protein CASSVEGLAPNEQFF.

The V gene is TRBV4-1, the J gene TRBJ1-1; no clear D gene. Trimming pared 0 bases from V and 0 bases from J, leaving 17 bases between. CDR1 MGHRA and CDR2 YSYEKL come from the germline V gene. This CDR3 is built from 18 residues. The CDR3 DNA sequence: TGCGCCAGCAGCCAAGATCGCGCCCTCCAGGCATTGAACACTGAAGCTTTCTTT. As protein: CASSQDRALQALNTEAFF.

This chain joins TRBV13 and TRBJ2-7, with D perhaps TRBD2 (6 bases). Trimming pared 5 bases from V and 8 bases from J, leaving 22 bases between. The CDR3 is 15 amino acids. The V gene's germline CDR1 is PRHDT and CDR2 FYEKMQ (reference sequence). This CDR3 reads CASSAPTRTPSQQYF. In nucleotides, the CDR3 is TGTGCCAGCAGCGCCCCGACTAGAACTCCTTCACAGCAGTACTTC.

The rearrangement uses TRBV6-2 or TRBV6-3 and TRBJ1-2; D is ambiguous. There are 12 residues in the CDR3. The V end lost 4 bases, the J end lost 4 bases, and 7 bases lay between the germline ends. Germline CDR1 and CDR2: MNHEY and SVGEGT. CDR3 residues: CASSSEGYGYTF. The CDR3 nucleotides are TGTGCCAGCAGTTCGGAGGGCTATGGCTACACCTTC.

V is TRBV4-1 and J is TRBJ2-7, with D uncertain. The CDR3 runs 16 residues. Germline lookup yields CDR1 MGHRA and CDR2 YSYEKL. V lost 4 bases and J 0 bases, leaving 16 bases between the germline ends. The CDR3 loop reads CASSLIPHPSSYEQYF. Here the CDR3 DNA reads TGCGCCAGCAGCCTCATACCACACCCTAGCTCCTACGAGCAGTACTTC.

The chain uses TRBV7-7 and TRBJ1-6, with D uncertain. The CDR3 is 13 amino acids. Germline CDR1 SSHAT, CDR2 FNYEAQ (reference sequence). Trimming removed 1 base from V and 7 bases from J, with 5 bases in between. CDR3 DNA: TGTGCCAGCAGCTTAGTAGAGAATTCACCCCTCCACTTT. The encoded protein is CASSLVENSPLHF. The full variable domain, in which reference TRBV7-7 and TRBJ1-6 provide the parts outside the CDR3, is GAGVSQSPRYKVTKRGQDVTLRCDPISSHATLYWYQQALGQGPEFLTYFNYEAQPDKSGLPSDRFSAERPEGSISTLTIQRTEQRDSAMYRCASSLVENSPLHFGNGTRLTVT.

This clone occurred a few times. This chain connects TRBV7-2 to TRBJ1-4; D is undetermined. Germline V gene sequence: CDR1 SGHTA, CDR2 FQGNSA. Trimming left V 6 bases short and J 3 bases short, with 11 bases between. This CDR3 is built from 14 residues. The CDR3 here is CASRSGKANEKLFF. CDR3 nucleotides: TGTGCCAGCAGGTCCGGGAAGGCTAATGAAAAACTGTTTTTT.

This rearrangement joins TRBV5-6 to TRBJ1-5; D is possibly TRBD1 (6 bases). The CDR3 is 16 amino acids. Trimming took 4 bases from V and 1 from J, leaving 15 bases between them. Per germline, CDR1 SGHDT and CDR2 YYEEEE. CDR3 DNA: TGTGCCAGCAGCCATTACAGGGTAGGGAGCAATCAGCCCCAGCATTTT. Its translation: CASSHYRVGSNQPQHF.

The rearrangement uses TRBV12-3 or TRBV12-4 and TRBJ2-5; D not resolved. The CDR3 runs to 13 residues. V lost 6 bases and J 0 bases, leaving 8 bases between the germline ends. CDR3 DNA sequence: TGTGCCAGCAGCCAGAGGTACCAAGAGACCCAGTACTTC. Translation: CASSQRYQETQYF.

This clone has only one observation. The chain combines TRBV7-9 with TRBJ1-2; D may be TRBD1 (6 bases). Trimming pared 1 base from V and 7 bases from J, leaving 13 bases between. CDR3 length equals 14 residues. In germline, CDR1 is SEHNR, CDR2 FQNEAQ (reference sequence). The CDR3 DNA follows: TGTGCCAGCAGCTTAGGGACGGTACAGGGTGGCTACACCTTC. As protein: CASSLGTVQGGYTF.

This chain connects TRBV6-5 to TRBJ1-1; D is unclear. The germline V gene encodes CDR1 MNHEY and CDR2 SVGAGI. The V end lost 0 bases, the J end lost 4 bases, and 6 bases lay between the germline ends. The CDR3 is 13 residues long. Here the CDR3 reads CASSYSAGTEAFF. In DNA, the CDR3 is TGTGCCAGCAGTTACTCCGCCGGCACTGAAGCTTTCTTT.

Only one count was recorded for this clone. The chain joins TRBV18 to TRBJ1-3; 10 nucleotides align to TRBD1. The CDR3 is made up of 18 amino acids. Germline loops: CDR1 KGHSH, CDR2 LQKENI. V shed 3 bases, J shed 4 bases, and the junction held 12 bases outside the gene matches. The CDR3 DNA sequence: TGTGCCAGCTCACCCCGTCCTCCCGGGACAGGGGCCGGAAACACCATATATTTT. Protein product: CASSPRPPGTGAGNTIYF.

This clone was picked up one time. The rearrangement uses TRBV18 and TRBJ2-7; 10 bases agree with TRBD1. Germline V CDR1 and CDR2: KGHSH, LQKENI. The CDR3 has 14 amino acids. J was trimmed by 2 bases and V by 6 bases; bases with no gene match: 4. CDR3 region: CASSSGTGAYEQYF. The CDR3 bases are TGTGCCAGCTCTTCCGGGACAGGGGCCTACGAGCAGTACTTC.

This clone was observed a single time. The chain links TRBV7-8 to TRBJ2-1; TRBD2 matches 13 bases. Per the germline V gene, CDR1 is SGHVS and CDR2 is FQNEAQ. The ends lost 2 bases at V and 6 bases at J; junction bases unmatched: 4. The CDR3 has 16 residues. This CDR3 reads CASSLTTSGGANEQFF. The CDR3 nucleotides read TGTGCCAGCAGCTTAACCACTAGCGGGGGGGCCAATGAGCAGTTCTTC.